The T cell receptor beta chain described here comes from a study of blood T cells in healthy people across ages. Whole-study context: Template-switching capture recovered about one barcoded beta molecule per two T cells. Broader study findings: The long-lived group displayed more naive CD4+ cells, plus higher diversity, than the aged donors did.

Healthy individuals of Caucasian origin from Russia, aged about 6 to 100, served as donors. The CDR3 is 20 residues long. Trimming took 3 bases from V and 2 from J; bases not matched to a gene: 18. Germline V gives CDR1 SGHVT, CDR2 SQSDAQ. Concerning this clonotype: What it recognizes is unknown.

With a J-beta primer mix and a sample-barcoded 5' primer, a second PCR ran about 6 to 11 cycles. Every single cDNA molecule received a tag from a template-switch adaptor with 12 random nucleotides. Using its own MiXCR run on the 5' RACE reads, TCRdb lists one record per CDR3 protein. The data contain over a million distinct CDR3 sequences, 45% of them singletons. Sequenced sample: blood. The V and J genes are TRBV7-4 and TRBJ2-1, with TRBD1 matching 8 bases. This TCR was recovered from a woman aged 60 to 75 in good health. The CDR3 spells CASSFQTGAGAGKAYNEQFF. The DNA of the CDR3 is TGTGCCAGCAGCTTCCAGACAGGGGCCGGCGCGGGAAAAGCCTACAATGAGCAGTTCTTC.